Listed below are T cell receptor beta chains from one sample, sequenced in a study of OX40 agonist ivuxolimab in advanced cancers. Only in-frame clones appear in the TCRdb table, and some are missing; sequencing was by immunoSEQ multiplex PCR. The sample has around 51,000 clones, roughly 90% seen once; the top ten hold around 3.5%. The sequencing here drew on CD4+ or CD8+ T cells sorted from blood, taken in a trial of the OX40 agonist ivuxolimab. The receptors originated from an adult with an advanced solid tumor such as melanoma, head and neck, liver or kidney cancer. Both conserved end residues are part of each CDR3. The order of the fields is V gene, CDR3 length, J gene, clone size, D gene, CDR3 DNA, CDR3 protein. The D gene is left open where the match is weak. Clone size is not always given. Where it is, it says once, few, many or a class for expanded clones.

TRBV2,13,TRBJ2-3,-,-,TGTGCCAGCACTGGAAGGGACGGTGGTACGCAGTATTTT,CASTGRDGGTQYF
TRBV28,14,TRBJ2-3,-,-,TGTGCCAGCAGTTCCGGGACCTTCACAGATACGCAGTATTTT,CASSSGTFTDTQYF
TRBV6-1,15,TRBJ1-2,-,TRBD1,TGTGCCAGCAGTGGGGGACAGGGGGCGCGCTATGGCTACACCTTC,CASSGGQGARYGYTF
TRBV14,12,TRBJ1-5,-,-,TGTGCCAGCAGCCAAGATGAACAGCCCCAGCATTTT,CASSQDEQPQHF
TRBV4-1,14,TRBJ1-1,-,TRBD1,TGCGCCAGCAGCCAAGTCCAACGACAGGGTGAAGCTTTCTTT,CASSQVQRQGEAFF
TRBV30,18,TRBJ1-3,once,TRBD1,TGTGCCTGGAGTAAAGGCGTGGGGACAGGGGTCTCTGGAAACACCATATATTTT,CAWSKGVGTGVSGNTIYF
TRBV29-1,17,TRBJ2-2,-,TRBD2,TGCAGCGCCCGATCCTCTACCCCAGCGGGAGCGGCCGGGGAGCTGTTTTTT,CSARSSTPAGAAGELFF
TRBV7-6,17,TRBJ2-1,once,TRBD2,TGTGCCAGCAGCACCGGGACTAGCGGGAGGGCCATATATGAGCAGTTCTTC,CASSTGTSGRAIYEQFF
TRBV27,12,TRBJ2-4,-,-,TGTGCCAGCAGTCCAGAGGGAAACATTCAGTACTTC,CASSPEGNIQYF
TRBV25-1,12,TRBJ1-1,-,-,TGTGCCAGCAGTTTTTCGTACACTGAAGCTTTCTTT,CASSFSYTEAFF
TRBV5-1,14,TRBJ1-4,-,TRBD1,TGCGCCAGCAGCTTGAGACAGGGCCCCGAAAAACTGTTTTTT,CASSLRQGPEKLFF
TRBV9,16,TRBJ1-1,-,-,TGTGCCAGCAGCGTAGCCGTGGCAGGGAGAGGGACTGAAGCTTTCTTT,CASSVAVAGRGTEAFF
TRBV29-1,11,TRBJ1-3,-,-,TGCAGCGTTCGGGAGGGGAACACCATATATTTT,CSVREGNTIYF
TRBV5-4,13,TRBJ1-6,-,-,TGTGCCAGCAGCTTGGCCGCGGATTCACCCCTCCACTTT,CASSLAADSPLHF
TRBV18,11,TRBJ2-2,-,-,TGTGCCAGCTCACCGCTCGGGGAGCTGTTTTTT,CASSPLGELFF
TRBV7-2,15,TRBJ2-7,-,-,TGTGCCAGCAGCCTAGACAACCGGCCCCTCAGCGAGCAGTACTTC,CASSLDNRPLSEQYF
TRBV5-4,15,TRBJ1-2,-,TRBD1,TGTGCCAGCAGCTTGGCGGGACAGTCAAACTATGGCTACACCTTC,CASSLAGQSNYGYTF
TRBV5-1,13,TRBJ1-1,-,-,TGCGCCAGCAGCGTTCGGTCGGGCACTGAAGCTTTCTTT,CASSVRSGTEAFF
TRBV7-3,14,TRBJ2-1,-,-,TGTGCCAGCAGCCAAGGGGCGGCGGGGAATGAGCAGTTCTTC,CASSQGAAGNEQFF
TRBV12-2,16,TRBJ1-5,-,-,TGTGCAAGTCGCTTAGCGTGCGCATATAGCAATCAGCCCCAGCATTTT,CASRLACAYSNQPQHF
TRBV14,17,TRBJ1-3,-,-,TGTGCCAGCAGCCAAGATCGCGGCAGGGGATCTGGAAACACCATATATTTT,CASSQDRGRGSGNTIYF
TRBV20-1,11,TRBJ1-5,few,TRBD1,TGCAGTGCCTCGAGACAGGGAGCTATACATTTT,CSASRQGAIHF
TRBV19,15,TRBJ2-1,-,TRBD1,TGTGCCAGTAGTACTGTGGGACAGGGAGGTGGTGAGCAGTTCTTC,CASSTVGQGGGEQFF
TRBV1,16,TRBJ1-1,few,-,TGCACCAGCACCTTGTTTCCAGGGGACATGAACACTGAAGCTTTCTTT,CTSTLFPGDMNTEAFF
TRBV11-1,12,TRBJ1-1,-,-,TGTGCCAGCAGCTTAGTATCCGGTGAGGCTTTCTTT,CASSLVSGEAFF
TRBV2,14,TRBJ2-7,-,TRBD2,TGTGCCAGCACCCTACTAGCGGGCCCCTACGAGCAGTACTTC,CASTLLAGPYEQYF
TRBV7-2,13,TRBJ2-7,-,-,TGTGCCAGCAGCTTACAGGAGTCCTACGAGCAGTACTTC,CASSLQESYEQYF